These 19 T cell receptor beta chains share one sample of origin, sequenced in a study of regulatory dendritic cells for organ transplantation. Their cognate antigens are unknown. Allogeneic regulatory or mature dendritic cells were co-cultured for 5 days with CFSE-labeled sorted T cells at 1:10. Sequenced by immunoSEQ multiplex PCR; TCRdb stores in-frame clones only, minus some. The table records around 3,500 clones, roughly 65% of them present only once. Input material: memory CD8+ T cells from blood cultured with dendritic cells. Noted subset: CD45RO+ memory T cells. These receptor sequences come from a human donor in good health.

V usage is TRBV7-9 and J usage is TRBJ1-2, with 7 bases matching TRBD1. The CDR3 spans 14 residues. The germline CDR1 and CDR2 sequences are SEHNR and FQNEAQ (reference sequence). Unmatched junction bases numbered 5, after V lost 5 bases and J lost 2 bases. The CDR3 spells CASSRDSLNYGYTF. CDR3 bases: TGTGCCAGCAGCCGGGACAGCTTAAACTATGGCTACACCTTC.

This chain uses TRBV5-6 with TRBJ1-3, with D perhaps matching TRBD1 (5 bases). The V end lost 0 bases, the J end lost 1 base, and 11 bases lay between the germline ends. This CDR3 has 16 amino acids. CDR1 is SGHDT, CDR2 YYEEEE, per germline. CDR3 coding DNA: TGTGCCAGCAGCTTGGCCGCGGGGCTGTCTGGAAACACCATATATTTT. Protein sequence: CASSLAAGLSGNTIYF.

Only a few counts were recorded for this clone. The chain couples TRBV7-9 to TRBJ2-2, with D possibly being TRBD1 (6 bases). V was clipped by 10 bases and J by 0 bases, with 12 bases between them. The V gene's germline CDR1 is SEHNR and CDR2 FQNEAQ (reference sequence). CDR3 length: 14 residues. The CDR3 DNA reads as TGTGCCACAAGGGACAACCCGAACACCGGGGAGCTGTTTTTT. Translated, it gives CATRDNPNTGELFF.

The chain has TRBV2 and TRBJ2-7; tentative D call: TRBD2 (5 bases). The CDR3 consists of 13 residues. The V gene's germline CDR1 is SNHLY and CDR2 FYNNEI. Trimming stripped 8 bases from V and 0 bases from J, with 11 bases between. CDR3 region: CASSGENSYEQYF. The CDR3 DNA reads as TGTGCCAGCTCCGGGGAAAACTCCTACGAGCAGTACTTC.

V usage is TRBV19 and J usage is TRBJ1-2; perhaps TRBD1 as D (5 bases). The germline V and J ends were trimmed by 2 bases and 8 bases, with 24 bases remaining between them. Germline V CDR1 and CDR2: LNHDA, SQIVND (reference sequence). This CDR3 comprises 17 residues. The CDR3 sequence: CASSIHRNTDRTRGYTF. DNA for the CDR3: TGTGCCAGTAGTATACACAGGAACACGGACCGGACGAGAGGCTACACCTTC.

V is TRBV15 and J is TRBJ2-1, with 12 bases that match TRBD2. CDR3 length: 14 amino acids. After removal of 3 bases from V and 8 bases from J, the junction contained 2 bases not matched to a gene. Looked up from germline, CDR1 is LNHNV and CDR2 is YYDKDF (reference sequence). In nucleotides, the CDR3 is TGTGCCACCAGCAGTGGACTAGCGGGGTATGAGCAGTTCTTC. The encoded protein is CATSSGLAGYEQFF.

J is TRBJ2-5 and V is TRBV5-1; D unclear. V gave up 0 bases and J gave up 2 bases, with 17 bases separating them. The CDR3 covers 17 residues. From germline, CDR1 is SGHRS and CDR2 YFSETQ. The CDR3 DNA follows: TGCGCCAGCAGCTTGGCTGAGACAAGGTCTCTTCAAGAGACCCAGTACTTC. Translated: CASSLAETRSLQETQYF.

By its share, this clone is medium-sized. The gene calls are TRBV6-6 and TRBJ2-3; D is undetermined. CDR3 length equals 12 residues. V dropped 5 bases and J dropped 9 bases, with 12 bases sitting between them. CDR1 is MNHNY, CDR2 SVGAGI, per germline (reference sequence). CDR3: CASSRPRSTQYF. DNA for the CDR3: TGTGCCAGCAGTCGTCCGCGATCAACGCAGTATTTT.

The genes are TRBV5-6 and TRBJ1-1; 7 nucleotides agree with TRBD1. Germline loops: CDR1 SGHDT, CDR2 YYEEEE. V lost 5 bases, J lost 4 bases, and 5 bases stayed unmatched. The CDR3 has 13 amino acids. The CDR3 DNA sequence: TGTGCCAGCAGTCCTCAGGGGGGCACTGAAGCTTTCTTT. It yields the protein CASSPQGGTEAFF.

J is TRBJ2-7 and V is TRBV27; 8 nucleotides agree with TRBD1. CDR3 length: 12 amino acids. CDR1 is MNHEY and CDR2 is SMNVEV in the germline V gene (reference sequence). V was clipped by 8 bases and J by 0 bases; unmatched bases: 0. The CDR3 DNA is TGTGCCAGCCAGGGGGCCTCCTACGAGCAGTACTTC. It codes for CASQGASYEQYF.

This CDR3 reads CASSPAGTEAFF. The CDR3 coding sequence is TGTGCCAGCAGCCCAGCGGGCACTGAAGCTTTCTTT. The chain carries TRBV7-9 and TRBJ1-1, with D unclear. Germline V lookup: CDR1 SEHNR, CDR2 FQNEAQ (reference sequence). V was pared by 5 bases and J by 4 bases, with 8 bases between. The CDR3 extends over 12 amino acids. The complete variable domain, with remaining parts taken from reference TRBV7-9 and TRBJ1-1, reads DTGVSQNPRHKITKRGQNVTFRCDPISEHNRLYWYRQTLGQGPEFLTYFQNEAQLEKSRLLSDRFSAERPKGSFSTLEIQRTEQGDSAMYLCASSPAGTEAFFGQGTRLTVV.

This clone was observed a few times. V usage is TRBV4-2 and J usage is TRBJ2-7; D remains ambiguous. The CDR3 is 12 amino acids. The germline gives CDR1 LGHNA, CDR2 YNFKEQ. Trimming cost V 0 bases and J 5 bases, with 5 bases left between them. CDR3 coding DNA: TGTGCCAGCAGCCAAGATGCAGACGAGCAGTACTTC. It is translated as CASSQDADEQYF.

V gene TRBV9 combines with J gene TRBJ2-7, with 7 nucleotides matching TRBD2. Germline lookup yields CDR1 SGDLS and CDR2 YYNGEE. The V gene end was trimmed by 2 bases and the J gene end by 3 bases; junction bases not matched to a gene: 8. This CDR3 comprises 15 residues. CDR3 coding DNA: TGTGCCAGCAGCGTTCGGGCGGGAGCCCACTACGAGCAGTACTTC. Its protein product is CASSVRAGAHYEQYF.

This clone was counted a few times. This chain joins TRBV4-1 and TRBJ2-3; 7 nucleotides line up with TRBD2. The length of the CDR3 is 16 residues. CDR1 and CDR2 (germline): MGHRA, YSYEKL. J was trimmed by 6 bases and V by 1 base; bases with no gene match: 10. CDR3 in amino acids: CASSQGGGRRRDTQYF. In DNA, the CDR3 is TGCGCCAGCAGCCAAGGGGGGGGGAGGCGAAGGGATACGCAGTATTTT.

Here the CDR3 DNA reads TGTGCCAGCAGCATCGGACTAGCGGGCGATGAGCAGTTCTTC. Its protein is CASSIGLAGDEQFF. V is TRBV7-9 and J is TRBJ2-1, with 11 bases that match TRBD2. Germline V gene lookup returns CDR1 SEHNR and CDR2 FQNEAQ (reference sequence). V was pared by 5 bases and J by 8 bases, with 5 bases of the junction left unmatched. This CDR3 spans 14 amino acids.

The gene calls are TRBV6-5 and TRBJ1-1, with TRBD1 matching over 8 bases. The CDR3 consists of 13 residues. Germline CDR1 reads MNHEY; CDR2 reads SVGAGI. The V segment lost 6 bases and the J segment 12 bases; nucleotides outside the gene matches: 12. CDR3 sequence: CASSLSSGQGTFF. The CDR3 bases are TGTGCCAGCAGCCTTAGTTCAGGACAGGGCACTTTCTTT.

V gene TRBV4-2 combines with J gene TRBJ1-1; 11 bases line up with TRBD1. Looked up from germline, CDR1 is LGHNA and CDR2 is YNFKEQ. The CDR3 is 18 amino acids. Trimming cost V 1 base and J 3 bases; bases outside gene matches: 10. The CDR3 DNA reads as TGTGCCAGCAGCCAAGGATGGACAGGGGGCGCGTGGGACACTGAAGCTTTCTTT. As protein: CASSQGWTGGAWDTEAFF.

This chain uses TRBV5-6 with TRBJ1-6, with 8 bases fitting TRBD1. The CDR3 is 17 residues long. J was trimmed by 5 bases and V by 4 bases; bases with no gene match: 11. Germline-derived CDR1 and CDR2 are SGHDT and YYEEEE. As DNA, the CDR3 is TGTGCCAGCAGCCCGATGGACAGGGCAGGGGATAATTCACCCCTCCACTTT. Residues: CASSPMDRAGDNSPLHF.

The chain joins TRBV2 to TRBJ2-5, with D possibly TRBD2 on 6 matching bases. The CDR3 is made up of 15 amino acids. Per the germline V gene, CDR1 is SNHLY and CDR2 is FYNNEI. V shed 1 base and J shed 4 bases, with 13 bases lying between them. The chain's CDR3 is CASSEGGTRGETQYF. As DNA, the CDR3 is TGTGCCAGCAGTGAAGGCGGGACCCGGGGAGAGACCCAGTACTTC.